These T cell receptor beta chains were read from a single sample in a study of CD8 T cells in ankylosing spondylitis. One entry per CDR3 protein results from TCRdb running MiXCR on the 5' RACE reads. The table includes more than 150,000 distinct CDR3 sequences, roughly 18% detected once. The specimen sequenced was blood, either unsorted or a sorted T cell fraction (not recorded which). These receptors all stem from a male donor aged 10-30 years with ankylosing spondylitis or in good health (not recorded which). CDR3s include the opening cysteine and the closing phenylalanine or tryptophan. D genes are given only for firm matches. Where a row states a size, it is once, few, many or the class of an expanded clone; other rows omit it.

D gene	V gene	clone size	J gene	CDR3 DNA	CDR3 protein
.	TRBV29-1	few	TRBJ1-3	TGCAGCGTTAAGAGGGGACCTGGAAACACCATATATTTT	CSVKRGPGNTIYF
.	TRBV4-1	many	TRBJ1-2	TGCGCCAGCAGCCGGGGGGGCGAGGACTATGGCTACACCTTC	CASSRGGEDYGYTF
TRBD2	TRBV7-9	many	TRBJ2-3	TGTGCCAGCAGCAAAAGACTAGCGGGAGCGCAAACCACAGATACGCAGTATTTT	CASSKRLAGAQTTDTQYF
.	TRBV5-1	many	TRBJ2-1	TGCGCCAGCAGCTTGGCAGACCGGGATTACAATGAGCAGTTCTTC	CASSLADRDYNEQFF
.	TRBV5-5	many	TRBJ1-2	TGTGCCAGCAGCTTGGGGGTTTTCGATGGCTACACCTTC	CASSLGVFDGYTF
TRBD1	TRBV6-5	many	TRBJ2-2	TGTGCCAGCAGGCCGCCGGGACAGGGTACCGGGGAGCTGTTTTTT	CASRPPGQGTGELFF
TRBD1	TRBV18	many	TRBJ2-6	TGTGCCAGCTCACCGGGACAGGGTAGGGCACCTCCTGGGGCCAACGTCCTGACTTTC	CASSPGQGRAPPGANVLTF
.	TRBV24-1	many	TRBJ2-4	TGTGCCACCAGTGATGGGGGCTGGGACATTCAGTACTTC	CATSDGGWDIQYF
TRBD1	TRBV18	few	TRBJ1-5	TGTGCCAGCTCAGCGGGACAGGACAATCAGCCCCAGCATTTT	CASSAGQDNQPQHF
.	TRBV7-6	many	TRBJ2-1	TGTGCCAGCAAAAGCGGTTTTCAAACAGAACTCTCCTACAATGAGCAGTTCTTC	CASKSGFQTELSYNEQFF
TRBD2	TRBV12-3/TRBV12-4	many	TRBJ2-1	TGTGCCAGCAGTTTCGGCGGGAGATTCGGCGATGAGCAGTTCTTC	CASSFGGRFGDEQFF
.	TRBV12-3/TRBV12-4	many	TRBJ2-3	TGTGCCAGCAGTTTAGCTAGCGGCTACACAGATACGCAGTATTTT	CASSLASGYTDTQYF
.	TRBV29-1	many	TRBJ2-2	TGCAGCGGCATAGGAATAAACACCGGGGAGCTGTTTTTT	CSGIGINTGELFF
TRBD2	TRBV7-9	many	TRBJ2-1	TGTGCCAGCAGCTTTAACGGACTAGCGGGAGATGATGAGCAGTTCTTC	CASSFNGLAGDDEQFF
.	TRBV5-4	.	TRBJ2-3	TGTGCCAGCAGCCTAGAGTCTGGGTTAGGCACAGATACGCAGTATTTT	CASSLESGLGTDTQYF
.	TRBV12-3/TRBV12-4	many	TRBJ2-2	TGTGCCAGCAGTTTACGGCAGCGGCGCACCGGGGAGCTGTTTTTT	CASSLRQRRTGELFF
TRBD2	TRBV24-1	many	TRBJ2-3	TGTGCCACCAGTGAACCAACAGGACTAGCGGGAGCAGATACGCAGTATTTT	CATSEPTGLAGADTQYF
TRBD2	TRBV7-2	many	TRBJ2-1	TGTGCCAGCAGCTTAGATGGTCCGGGGGCGGGAGGGCTGAGTGAGCAGTTCTTC	CASSLDGPGAGGLSEQFF
.	TRBV7-2	many	TRBJ2-3	TGTGCCAGCAGCTTCACCGGGCGGGCTAGCACAGATACGCAGTATTTT	CASSFTGRASTDTQYF
.	TRBV19	many	TRBJ2-3	TGTGCCAGTAGTATAGATGATCCTGATACGCAGTATTTT	CASSIDDPDTQYF
.	TRBV12-3/TRBV12-4	.	TRBJ2-3	TGTGCCAGCAGTTCCGGGACCACTACCGATACGCAGTATTTT	CASSSGTTTDTQYF
TRBD1	TRBV27	many	TRBJ2-5	TGTGCCAGTTGGAGACAGGGGGCGTTTGAGACCCAGTACTTC	CASWRQGAFETQYF
TRBD2	TRBV11-2	many	TRBJ2-1	TGTGCCACCGTGAGCGGGAGGGGATACAATGAGCAGTTCTTC	CATVSGRGYNEQFF
.	TRBV5-1	many	TRBJ2-7	TGCGCCAGCAGCTCTACTACCAGGGGTTACGAGCAGTACTTC	CASSSTTRGYEQYF
.	TRBV20-1	once	TRBJ2-5	TGCAGTGCTAGCGACTCCAAAAAACAAGAGACCCAGTACTTC	CSASDSKKQETQYF
.	TRBV6-2/TRBV6-3	many	TRBJ2-3	TGTGCCAGCAGTCCGATGCTACTCACAGATACGCAGTATTTT	CASSPMLLTDTQYF
.	TRBV7-2	many	TRBJ2-7	TGTGCCAGCAGCTTATACCGGGAAGAAAGCGAGCAGTACTTC	CASSLYREESEQYF
.	TRBV6-5	.	TRBJ1-1	TGTGCCAGCAGTTACTCGCGATTTGGGGTAAAATCCCGGGGGAACACTGAAGCTTTCTTT	CASSYSRFGVKSRGNTEAFF
.	TRBV20-1	many	TRBJ2-5	TGCAGTGCTAGAGATGTCCCAGCAGAAGAGACCCAGTACTTC	CSARDVPAEETQYF
.	TRBV12-3/TRBV12-4	many	TRBJ2-6	TGTGCCAGCAGGGTGGGGGCCAACGTCCTGACTTTC	CASRVGANVLTF
TRBD1	TRBV29-1	.	TRBJ2-7	TGCAGCGTTGGGGACAGGGGTGAGGAGCAGTACTTC	CSVGDRGEEQYF
.	TRBV9	many	TRBJ2-1	TGTGCCAGCAGCGTCGATGTGGGGGCCTACAATGAGCAGTTCTTC	CASSVDVGAYNEQFF
TRBD2	TRBV7-2	many	TRBJ2-5	TGTGCCAGCAGCTTAGAAGCGGGAGACGGTGAGACCCAGTACTTC	CASSLEAGDGETQYF
.	TRBV6-2/TRBV6-3	few	TRBJ2-2	TGTGCCCCCAACCTCTCTCTGGGGGGCGCGGACACCGGGGAGCTGTTTTTT	CAPNLSLGGADTGELFF
.	TRBV20-1	.	TRBJ1-1	TGCAGTGCTACCGACAGGCCGAACACTGAAGCTTTCTTT	CSATDRPNTEAFF
.	TRBV12-3/TRBV12-4	many	TRBJ2-3	TGTGCCAGCAGCAAAGGGGATACGCAGTATTTT	CASSKGDTQYF
.	TRBV2	many	TRBJ1-1	TGTGCCAGCAGTGAAGGAAGTCTGAACACTGAAGCTTTCTTT	CASSEGSLNTEAFF
TRBD2	TRBV12-5	many	TRBJ2-1	TGTGCTAGTGGTTGGCCGGGACTAGCGGGAGAGGCAGGCAATGAGCAGTTCTTC	CASGWPGLAGEAGNEQFF
TRBD2	TRBV5-1	many	TRBJ2-1	TGCGCCAGCAGCTTGGCGAGCGGGAGGGCCTACAATGAGCAGTTCTTC	CASSLASGRAYNEQFF
.	TRBV7-3	.	TRBJ2-6	TGTGCCAGCAGAAGGTCTGGGGCCAACGTCCTGACTTTC	CASRRSGANVLTF
.	TRBV12-3/TRBV12-4	many	TRBJ1-1	TGTGCCAGCACCTCGGCTGGGGGGATGAACACTGAAGCTTTCTTT	CASTSAGGMNTEAFF
.	TRBV19	few	TRBJ1-1	TGTGCCAGTAGTATCCGTCCAGGGGCCGAAGCTTTCTTT	CASSIRPGAEAFF